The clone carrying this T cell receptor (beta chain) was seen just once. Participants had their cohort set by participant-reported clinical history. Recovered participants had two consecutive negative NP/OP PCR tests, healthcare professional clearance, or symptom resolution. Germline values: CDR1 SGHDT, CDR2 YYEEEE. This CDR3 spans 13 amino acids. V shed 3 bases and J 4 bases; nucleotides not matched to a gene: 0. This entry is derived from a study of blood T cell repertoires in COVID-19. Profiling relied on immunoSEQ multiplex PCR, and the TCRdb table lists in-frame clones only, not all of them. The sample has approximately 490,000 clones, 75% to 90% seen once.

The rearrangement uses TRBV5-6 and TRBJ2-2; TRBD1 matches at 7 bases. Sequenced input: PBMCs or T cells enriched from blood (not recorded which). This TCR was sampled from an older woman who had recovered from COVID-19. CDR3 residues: CASSWTGTGELFF. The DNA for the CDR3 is TGTGCCAGCAGCTGGACAGGCACCGGGGAGCTGTTTTTT. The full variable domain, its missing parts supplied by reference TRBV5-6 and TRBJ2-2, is DAGVTQSPTHLIKTRGQQVTLRCSPKSGHDTVSWYQQALGQGPQFIFQYYEEEERQRGNFPDRFSGHQFPNYSSELNVNALLLGDSALYLCASSWTGTGELFFGEGSRLTVL.